This is a list of T cell receptor beta chains from one sample in a study of glioma-infiltrating T cells after dendritic cell vaccination. Sequencing was performed with immunoSEQ multiplex PCR; in TCRdb, only in-frame clones are kept and a portion is missing. The sample lists fewer than 50,000 clones, roughly 79% occurring once. The sequencing here drew on blood, taken before dendritic cell vaccination. The receptors were sampled from a human donor with glioblastoma. CDR3s include the opening cysteine and the closing phenylalanine or tryptophan. D genes are given only for firm matches. Size is omitted from some rows. Given values are once, few, many or a class for expanded clones.

size	D	V	J	DNA	CDR3
few	NA	TRBV7-2	TRBJ1-6	TGTGCCAGCAGCCTGACGACTACCGCGGGGATGGGGCCCCTCCACTTT	CASSLTTTAGMGPLHF
once	NA	TRBV7-2	TRBJ1-3	TGTGCCAGCAAATTGGGCGCTGGAAACACCATATATTTT	CASKLGAGNTIYF
NA	TRBD2	TRBV5-6	TRBJ2-5	TGTGCCAGCAGCCGGCGGCCGGGACTAGCGAGAGAGACCCAGTACTTC	CASSRRPGLARETQYF
NA	NA	TRBV11-2	TRBJ2-3	TGTGCCAGCAGCTTTACAGGGAATACAGATACGCAGTATTTT	CASSFTGNTDTQYF
NA	NA	TRBV19	TRBJ2-5	TGTGCCAGTAGTATAGATTGGGCTGCGGGGAAAGAGACCCAGTACTTC	CASSIDWAAGKETQYF
NA	TRBD2	TRBV6-5	TRBJ2-7	TGTGCCAGCAGGAGAGGACTAGCAGGCGACGAGCAGTACTTC	CASRRGLAGDEQYF
NA	NA	TRBV5-1	TRBJ1-2	TGCGCCAGCAGCTTGGGCCAGGATGCCTATGGCTACACCTTC	CASSLGQDAYGYTF
NA	TRBD1	TRBV4-3	TRBJ2-1	TGCGCCAGCAGCCAAGCACAGGGGTATGGTTACAATGAGCAGTTCTTC	CASSQAQGYGYNEQFF
NA	TRBD1	TRBV5-1	TRBJ1-3	TGCGCCAGCAGCTTGGCCGGGACAGACCTCAACTCTGGAAACACCATATATTTT	CASSLAGTDLNSGNTIYF
NA	TRBD1	TRBV28	TRBJ2-7	TGTGCCAGCAGACCACAGGGGTACGAGCAGTACTTC	CASRPQGYEQYF
NA	NA	TRBV18	TRBJ2-7	TGTGCCAGCTCCTGGCGATCGGAGGGATACTACGAGCAGTACTTC	CASSWRSEGYYEQYF
NA	NA	TRBV5-4	TRBJ2-2	TGTGCCGGACAGCAGGGGAACACCGGGGAGCTGTTTTTT	CAGQQGNTGELFF
NA	TRBD1	TRBV11-1	TRBJ1-1	TGTGCCAGCAGTCCGAAGTACAGGGGAGAGCGGGCTTTCTTT	CASSPKYRGERAFF
NA	NA	TRBV7-7	TRBJ2-7	TGTGCTAGCAGCTTAGCTCGCGGCTACGAGCAGTACTTC	CASSLARGYEQYF
NA	NA	TRBV15	TRBJ2-5	TGTGCCACCGAAAGGGGTTACCAAGAGACCCAGTACTTC	CATERGYQETQYF
NA	TRBD1	TRBV4-3	TRBJ1-1	TGCGCCAGCAGCCAGAACAGGGGTGAAGCTTTCTTT	CASSQNRGEAFF
NA	NA	TRBV15	TRBJ2-1	TGTGCCACCAGCAGAGATCCGCATAGCTCCTACAATGAGCAGTTCTTC	CATSRDPHSSYNEQFF
NA	TRBD1	TRBV6-1	TRBJ2-3	TGTGCCAGCAGTGAACGGACAGGTTCCATCACAGATACGCAGTATTTT	CASSERTGSITDTQYF
NA	NA	TRBV9	TRBJ1-3	TGTGCCAGCAGCGTAGAAGGAGTTTTTGGAAACACCATATATTTT	CASSVEGVFGNTIYF
NA	NA	TRBV19	TRBJ2-7	TGTGCCAGTAGTATATCCCACGGAGCATATCTCGAGCAGTACTTC	CASSISHGAYLEQYF
NA	TRBD1	TRBV6-6	TRBJ1-1	TGTGCCAGCAGTTACTCGACAGGGGTCACTGAAGCTTTCTTT	CASSYSTGVTEAFF
NA	NA	TRBV7-9	TRBJ1-5	TGTGCCAGCAGCTTAGATAATAGCAATCAGCCCCAGCATTTT	CASSLDNSNQPQHF
NA	TRBD1	TRBV6-5	TRBJ2-7	TGTGCCAGCAGTTACTCGACAGGGGGCGACTCCTACGAGCAGCACTTC	CASSYSTGGDSYEQHF
NA	NA	TRBV16	TRBJ1-2	TGTGCCAGCAGCCATGGAGTAGCTAACTATGGCTACACCTTC	CASSHGVANYGYTF
NA	NA	TRBV4-1	TRBJ2-7	TGCGCCAGCAGCCCATCGCCATCGCAAAGACAGGACTCCTACGAGCAGTACTTC	CASSPSPSQRQDSYEQYF
NA	NA	TRBV10-1	TRBJ2-5	TGCGCCAGCAGCCCCTACTCCGTCAAGGGGGAGACCCAGTACTTC	CASSPYSVKGETQYF
NA	TRBD1	TRBV5-4	TRBJ1-1	TGTGCCAGCAGCCCTGGACAGGGACGAAACACTGAAGCTTTCTTT	CASSPGQGRNTEAFF
NA	TRBD2	TRBV11-3	TRBJ2-7	TGTGCCAGCAGCTTAGTTAGCGGGGGGGCTCTCGAGCAGTACTTC	CASSLVSGGALEQYF
few	NA	TRBV4-2	TRBJ1-5	TGTGCCAGCAGACTACGAGACGAGGAGCCCCAGCATTTT	CASRLRDEEPQHF
NA	NA	TRBV6-5	TRBJ1-2	TGTGCCAGCAGTCCCGGGGAGGGCAGGAGTTATGGCTACACCTTC	CASSPGEGRSYGYTF
NA	TRBD1	TRBV28	TRBJ1-5	TGTGCCAGCAGTTCAGGGGGCGGCGGTCAGCCCCAGCATTTT	CASSSGGGGQPQHF
NA	TRBD1	TRBV5-4	TRBJ1-2	TGTGCCAGCAGTGCTCGACAGGGGCTGTATGGCTACACCTTC	CASSARQGLYGYTF
NA	NA	TRBV5-4	TRBJ2-3	TGTGCCAGCAGCCCGTCCCGAGAGATGGATACGCAGTATTTT	CASSPSREMDTQYF
NA	NA	TRBV7-6	TRBJ1-4	TGTGCCAGCAGCGAGCGGGGGCTTGACGAAAAACTGTTTTTT	CASSERGLDEKLFF
NA	TRBD2	TRBV15	TRBJ2-7	TGTGCCACCAGCAGAGTGGGACTAGCGAACTACGAGCAGTACTTC	CATSRVGLANYEQYF
NA	NA	TRBV7-8	TRBJ1-2	TGTGCCAGCAGAGGGGCGGAGTCGGGTTCCCTCGGGGGCTACACCTTC	CASRGAESGSLGGYTF
once	TRBD1	TRBV29-1	TRBJ2-7	TGCAGCGTCCTACCCGGACAGGGTTCCTACGAGCAGTACTTC	CSVLPGQGSYEQYF
once	NA	TRBV10-3	TRBJ2-3	TGTGCCATCAGTACCGGGACTTCTTATTATACGCAGTATTTT	CAISTGTSYYTQYF
few	TRBD1	TRBV19	TRBJ1-5	TGTGCCAGTAGTCCCATCGGGGGACAGGGGCGCAATCAGCCCCAGCATTTT	CASSPIGGQGRNQPQHF
NA	NA	TRBV19	TRBJ1-1	TGTGCCAGTAGTCACCCGGGAGGGGATGAAACTGAAGCTTTCTTT	CASSHPGGDETEAFF
NA	TRBD2	TRBV7-8	TRBJ2-2	TGTGCCAGCAGCTTAGGAGCTAGCGGGGGGTTTATTGGGGAGCTGTTTTTT	CASSLGASGGFIGELFF
NA	NA	TRBV27	TRBJ1-1	TGTGCCAGTCGCGAGGCAGGGCTGAACACTGAAGCTTTCTTT	CASREAGLNTEAFF